The 14 T cell receptor beta chains below come from one sample, sequenced in a study of post-analysis software for immune sequencing data. Regarding the study as a whole: Five TRBV segments appeared more often in patients than in controls, and TRBV5-6, TRBV5-1 and TRBV20-1 were among these.

Antigens for these TCRs are unknown. The TCR beta cDNA libraries contained unique molecular identifiers. TCRdb processed the PCR reads anew with MiXCR; each CDR3 protein has one entry. The repertoire has approximately 250,000 distinct CDR3 sequences, just over 35% of them found once; the top ten carry around 4.8%. The specimen was blood. The receptors come from a girl aged 5 to 17 with multiple sclerosis.

This clonotype was counted between two and nine times. The genes are TRBV20-1 and TRBJ1-1, with 7 nucleotides matching TRBD1. Per germline, CDR1 DFQATT and CDR2 SNEGSKA (reference sequence). After removal of 6 bases from V and 1 base from J, the junction contained 8 bases not matched to a gene. CDR3 size: 14 residues. For the CDR3, the DNA is TGCAGTGCCTTGCGAGGGACAGCGAACACTGAAGCTTTCTTT. Protein sequence: CSALRGTANTEAFF.

CDR3 protein: CASSEGTAGNIQYF. The DNA for the CDR3 is TGTGCCAGCAGTGAAGGGACGGCCGGGAACATTCAGTACTTC. J is TRBJ2-4 and V is TRBV2; no clear D gene. The CDR3 runs 14 residues. Trimming removed 1 base at V and 7 bases at J, with 11 bases between. The germline gives CDR1 SNHLY, CDR2 FYNNEI.

This clonotype occurred many times. This chain joins TRBV9 and TRBJ1-1; a weak D match, TRBD1 (5 bases). V was trimmed by 0 bases and J by 2 bases, leaving 8 bases between them. Germline V gene data show CDR1 as SGDLS and CDR2 as YYNGEE. The CDR3 sequence is 14 residues long. This CDR3 is CASSVGWDNTEAFF. In DNA form, the CDR3 reads TGTGCCAGCAGCGTAGGGTGGGACAACACTGAAGCTTTCTTT. The full variable domain, its missing parts supplied by reference TRBV9 and TRBJ1-1, is DSGVTQTPKHLITATGQRVTLRCSPRSGDLSVYWYQQSLDQGLQFLIQYYNGEERAKGNILERFSAQQFPDLHSELNLSSLELGDSALYFCASSVGWDNTEAFFGQGTRLTVV.

V and J are TRBV28 and TRBJ2-4, with 7 bases matching TRBD2. Germline-derived CDR1 and CDR2 are MDHEN and SYDVKM. The CDR3 runs 15 residues. Unmatched junction bases numbered 10, after V lost 2 bases and J lost 9 bases. The CDR3 loop is CASSLGGEMGPIQYF. The CDR3 DNA follows: TGTGCCAGCAGTTTAGGGGGGGAGATGGGGCCCATTCAGTACTTC.

This clonotype appeared many times. J is TRBJ1-2 and V is TRBV20-1; weak D call: TRBD1 (6 bases). Germline values: CDR1 DFQATT, CDR2 SNEGSKA (reference sequence). This CDR3 spans 15 amino acids. Trimming left V 0 bases short and J 4 bases short, with 15 bases between. The CDR3 loop reads CSARDTRGTFYGYTF. The CDR3 DNA sequence: TGCAGTGCTAGAGATACAAGGGGGACCTTCTATGGCTACACCTTC.

The gene calls are TRBV19 and TRBJ2-5; 8 bases map to TRBD1. CDR3 length equals 14 residues. J was trimmed by 5 bases and V by 6 bases; bases with no gene match: 8. Germline V gene sequence: CDR1 LNHDA, CDR2 SQIVND (reference sequence). The CDR3 DNA reads as TGTGCCAGTAGCCGTGACAGGGGTTCGGAGACCCAGTACTTC. Protein sequence: CASSRDRGSETQYF. The full variable domain, rest sourced from reference TRBV19 and TRBJ2-5, is DGGITQSPKYLFRKEGQNVTLSCEQNLNHDAMYWYRQDPGQGLRLIYYSQIVNDFQKGDIAEGYSVSREKKESFPLTVTSAQKNPTAFYLCASSRDRGSETQYFGPGTRLLVL.

The chain carries TRBV20-1 and TRBJ2-3, with no clear D. This CDR3 region has 14 residues. The V end was cut by 0 bases, the J end by 6 bases, with 13 bases between. Germline loops: CDR1 DFQATT, CDR2 SNEGSKA (reference sequence). The CDR3 DNA follows: TGCAGTGCTAGAGATGGGTTACTCGGGGATACGCAGTATTTT. It yields the protein CSARDGLLGDTQYF.

The chain recombines TRBV20-1 with TRBJ2-1; D is perhaps TRBD2 (6 bases). The CDR3 extends over 13 amino acids. Deletions cut 8 bases from V and 3 bases from J, with 14 bases between. Looked up from germline, CDR1 is DFQATT and CDR2 is SNEGSKA (reference sequence). CDR3 sequence reads: CSTPGTFYNEQFF. In DNA form, the CDR3 reads TGCAGTACCCCCGGGACTTTCTACAATGAGCAGTTCTTC.

There are many counts of this clonotype. This rearrangement joins TRBV29-1 to TRBJ1-2, with D perhaps matching TRBD1 (5 bases). This CDR3 spans 15 amino acids. Trimming took 4 bases from V and 3 from J, leaving 18 bases between them. CDR1 is SQVTM and CDR2 is ANQGSEA in the germline V gene. CDR3 coding DNA: TGCAGCGTTGCGGCCAGGGCCCGTGTCGACTATGGCTACACCTTC. This translates into CSVAARARVDYGYTF. The variable domain in full, completed from reference TRBV29-1 and TRBJ1-2, reads SAVISQKPSRDICQRGTSLTIQCQVDSQVTMMFWYRQQPGQSLTLIATANQGSEATYESGFVIDKFPISRPNLTFSTLTVSNMSPEDSSIYLCSVAARARVDYGYTFGSGTRLTVV.

Many counts were recorded for this clonotype. The chain employs TRBV4-2 and TRBJ2-1; 8 nucleotides align to TRBD2. V trimming: 2 bases; J trimming: 2 bases; junction bases outside the gene matches: 5. There are 16 residues in the CDR3. Germline lookup yields CDR1 LGHNA and CDR2 YNFKEQ. The CDR3 region has the DNA TGTGCCAGCAGCCAATCGACTAGCGTAGCCTACAATGAGCAGTTCTTC. Protein sequence: CASSQSTSVAYNEQFF.

The J gene is TRBJ2-2, the V gene TRBV6-1; TRBD2 might be the D (5 bases). This CDR3 spans 14 amino acids. Germline lookup yields CDR1 MNHNS and CDR2 SASEGT. V dropped 7 bases and J dropped 1 base, with 10 bases sitting between them. The DNA of the CDR3 is TGTGCCAGCACCCTACTAGAGAACACCGGGGAGCTGTTTTTT. It specifies CASTLLENTGELFF.

This clonotype was seen many times. The chain couples TRBV28 to TRBJ2-5; D unresolved. The germline gives CDR1 MDHEN, CDR2 SYDVKM. The CDR3 consists of 12 residues. V dropped 2 bases and J dropped 3 bases, with 4 bases sitting between them. CDR3 in DNA: TGTGCCAGCAGTTTAACAAAAGAGACCCAGTACTTC. This codes for CASSLTKETQYF.

This clonotype has a count of ten or more. The J gene is TRBJ2-1, the V gene TRBV7-2; 10 positions agree with TRBD2. Trimming cost V 1 base and J 4 bases; bases outside gene matches: 13. Germline CDR1 SGHTA, CDR2 FQGNSA. The CDR3 consists of 19 residues. The CDR3 sequence is CASSLGAGASGGRYNEQFF. The CDR3 nucleotides read TGTGCCAGCAGCTTAGGCGCTGGGGCTAGCGGGGGCCGATACAATGAGCAGTTCTTC.

V is TRBV6-2 or TRBV6-3 and J is TRBJ2-1, with TRBD2 matching over 11 bases. Germline assignment: CDR1 MNHEY and CDR2 SVGEGT. This CDR3 has 18 residues. V gave up 2 bases and J gave up 0 bases; unmatched junction bases: 6. This CDR3 reads CASSYELAGASSYNEQFF. The CDR3 nucleotides are TGTGCCAGCAGTTACGAACTAGCGGGGGCCTCCTCCTACAATGAGCAGTTCTTC.